Below are 13 T cell receptor beta chains sequenced from a single sample in a study of human thymus T cells. Sequenced by immunoSEQ multiplex PCR; TCRdb stores in-frame clones only, minus some. The sample has roughly 77,000 clones; 85% to 95% are singletons. Corrective cardiac operations yielded the resected thymus tissue. Input material: thymus tissue. Receptors originate from a girl in the first two years of life with a congenital heart defect but otherwise immunologically healthy.

The chain links TRBV23-1 to TRBJ2-7; TRBD1 matches 9 bases. TRBV23-1 counts as an open reading frame of uncertain function. The V gene end was trimmed by 7 bases and the J gene end by 3 bases; junction bases not matched to a gene: 7. The CDR3 sequence is 14 residues long. For the CDR3, the DNA is TGCGCCAGCATCCCCAAGGGACAGGGCTACGAGCAGTACTTC. The encoded protein is CASIPKGQGYEQYF.

The chain couples TRBV28 to TRBJ2-1; D call uncertain. The CDR3 consists of 13 residues. CDR1 is MDHEN, CDR2 SYDVKM, per germline. Trimming stripped 8 bases from V and 5 bases from J, with 13 bases between. The CDR3 spells CASRDELNNEQFF. In DNA, the CDR3 is TGTGCCAGCCGAGACGAACTGAACAATGAGCAGTTCTTC.

The chain is built from TRBV11-2 and TRBJ2-7; no firm D call. V was trimmed by 3 bases and J by 4 bases, leaving 7 bases between them. The CDR3 covers 12 residues. Germline V CDR1 and CDR2: SGHAT, FQNNGV. The CDR3 nucleotides read TGTGCCAGCAGCTTCTTGGGGTACGAGCAGTACTTC. Protein sequence: CASSFLGYEQYF.

This clone came up a few times. The chain carries TRBV19 and TRBJ2-1; 8 nucleotides agree with TRBD2. The V and J ends lost 5 bases and 8 bases, in that order; junction bases with no gene match: 8. CDR1 LNHDA and CDR2 SQIVND come from the germline V gene (reference sequence). This CDR3 spans 14 amino acids. The CDR3 bases are TGTGCCAGTAGTCCGAGCGGGAGCGGCCATGAGCAGTTCTTC. It codes for CASSPSGSGHEQFF.

This clone was seen only once. CDR3 loop: CASSQGQGVSEQFF. The CDR3 DNA is TGCGCCAGCAGCCAGGGACAGGGCGTGAGTGAGCAGTTCTTC. The rearrangement links TRBV4-1 to TRBJ2-1; 9 nucleotides line up with TRBD1. The CDR3 sequence is 14 residues long. Germline V CDR1 and CDR2: MGHRA, YSYEKL. The junction had 6 bases not matched to a gene; V was cut back by 3 bases and J by 9 bases.

The chain uses TRBV19 and TRBJ2-1, with D perhaps TRBD1 or TRBD2 (6 bases each). The CDR3 loop spans 14 amino acids. V lost 4 bases to trimming and J lost 10 bases, with 17 bases between them. Germline V gives CDR1 LNHDA, CDR2 SQIVND (reference sequence). CDR3 residues: CASSTYRGEEEQFF. The CDR3 DNA sequence: TGTGCCAGTAGTACGTATAGGGGGGAGGAGGAGCAGTTCTTC. The full variable domain, with the rest looked up from reference TRBV19 and TRBJ2-1, is DGGITQSPKYLFRKEGQNVTLSCEQNLNHDAMYWYRQDPGQGLRLIYYSQIVNDFQKGDIAEGYSVSREKKESFPLTVTSAQKNPTAFYLCASSTYRGEEEQFFGPGTRLTVL.

This chain's CDR3 is CASSLGHGDIAYGYTF. CDR3 in DNA: TGTGCCAGCAGTTTAGGCCACGGAGACATTGCATATGGCTACACCTTC. The chain is built from TRBV27 and TRBJ1-2; D is uncertain. V shed 2 bases and J shed 5 bases, with 18 bases lying between them. This CDR3 spans 16 amino acids. CDR1 is MNHEY and CDR2 is SMNVEV in the germline V gene (reference sequence).

The chain is built from TRBV4-1 and TRBJ2-2, with D possibly matching TRBD1 (6 bases). The CDR3 extends over 17 amino acids. Germline lookup yields CDR1 MGHRA and CDR2 YSYEKL. V was shortened by 0 bases and J by 5 bases, with 16 bases between the two germline ends. The chain's CDR3 is CASSQDKWNRETGELFF. Here the CDR3 DNA reads TGCGCCAGCAGCCAAGATAAATGGAACAGGGAGACCGGGGAGCTGTTTTTT.

The chain couples TRBV25-1 to TRBJ2-7, with D possibly TRBD2 on 5 matching bases. Germline loops: CDR1 MGHDK, CDR2 SYGVNS. Trimming cost V 5 bases and J 4 bases, with 21 bases left between them. The CDR3 consists of 16 residues. CDR3 nucleotide sequence: TGTGCCAGCAGTCCTCAAGGTAGACCTCCGGGGTACGAGCAGTACTTC. It yields the protein CASSPQGRPPGYEQYF.

Notes on this clone: The conserved final phenylalanine or tryptophan is absent from the CDR3, which likely points to a read error. No DNA is shown, since the ends of the CDR3 on it are uncertain; the CDR3 is the one TCRdb lists. The CDR3 loop is CASSPPGMEPSLS. The chain joins TRBV4-1 to TRBJ1-2. Germline CDR1 is MGHRA and CDR2 is YSYEKL. Termini included, the CDR3 measures 13 amino acids.

The chain has TRBV27 and TRBJ2-7, with D unclear. Germline CDR1 and CDR2: MNHEY and SMNVEV (reference sequence). V lost 3 bases, J lost 5 bases, and 14 bases lay in between. CDR3 length equals 14 residues. In DNA form, the CDR3 reads TGTGCCAGCAGTTTTAGGGTTAACCGGGACGAGCAGTACTTC. Amino acid sequence: CASSFRVNRDEQYF.

This sequence joins TRBV7-2 and TRBJ2-3; 8 nucleotides line up with TRBD2. The CDR3 consists of 16 residues. V lost 4 bases and J lost 3; bases outside the gene matches: 9. Germline lookup yields CDR1 SGHTA and CDR2 FQGNSA. The CDR3 DNA reads as TGTGCCAGCAGCTCCAGGCCGGGACTAGTAACAGATACGCAGTATTTT. It translates to CASSSRPGLVTDTQYF.

The rearrangement links TRBV19 to TRBJ2-5; 7 bases are shared with TRBD2. V was clipped by 2 bases and J by 4 bases; unmatched bases: 7. This CDR3 has 15 residues. Per germline, CDR1 LNHDA and CDR2 SQIVND (reference sequence). The CDR3 loop is CASSITPSGGETQYF. The CDR3 DNA reads as TGTGCCAGTAGTATAACCCCTAGCGGCGGAGAGACCCAGTACTTC.